The rows below give T cell receptor beta chains drawn from one sample of a study of technical replicates of blood from a handful of donors. Clones were sequenced by immunoSEQ multiplex PCR, and TCRdb holds only the in-frame ones, with some missing. The repertoire holds some 74,000 clones, with over 95% as singletons. The sequenced sample was T cells isolated from PBMCs. The receptors originated from a human donor in good health. Each CDR3 is given without its conserved first and last residue. Each record gives: V gene, CDR3 length, CDR3 protein.

>TRBV28|13
ASSSQGGANEKLF
>TRBV6-5|12
ASSYGRGLYGYT
>TRBV11-3|9
ASSLSNEQF
>TRBV15|11
ATSRGRGGELF
>TRBV5-1|13
ASRQTGAPRETQY
>TRBV15|12
ATSRDKGFTEAF
>TRBV6-4|13
ASSDSAGGNNEQF
>TRBV6-5|13
ASRPPGQGLSPLH
>TRBV18|13
ASSPPGGNRKTQY
>TRBV2|13
ASSGTSGSGNEQF
>TRBV18|13
ASSPLDSSGNTIY
>TRBV28|15
ASRQHQGASGANVLT
>TRBV30|14
AWSVGGGGFTDTQY
>TRBV29-1|11
SAADRGVVEQY
>TRBV5-1|14
ASSPRPGQRYNEQF
>TRBV2|12
ASSEARERYGYT
>TRBV5-1|12
ASSFGRGPTEAF
>TRBV6-5|12
ASSHRGHRETQY
>TRBV29-1|12
SVVGTADSYEQY
>TRBV7-6|11
ASSLDPSETQY
>TRBV7-9|12
ASSAGTGSEGYT
>TRBV5-1|15
ASNLGTGSLLNTEAF
>TRBV6-1|13
ASSERQALALEQY
>TRBV13|12
ASSSQGVGEKLF
>TRBV5-4|12
ASSSTGAGETQY
>TRBV18|13
ASSPPGTRSGTQY
>TRBV11-2|11
ASSSNPRGKLF
>TRBV7-7|11
ASSLHRNTEAF
>TRBV11-2|15
ASSLPWELTVHTEAF
>TRBV18|14
ASSPLPGTAAYEQY
>TRBV14|12
ASSQVAGVNEQY
>TRBV2|11
ASSPLWANVLT
>TRBV28|15
ASSLPGTGGLSAEAF
>TRBV5-1|12
ASSLSSELETQY
>TRBV11-2|14
ASSQRLSGGFTEAF
>TRBV9|12
ASSNDRNGSPLH
>TRBV5-1|11
ASSSRDPETQY
>TRBV11-2|13
ASSPQGLNTGELF
>TRBV28|14
ASSALGAGAIETQY
>TRBV4-2|14
ASSQWVSGSPDTQY
>TRBV25-1|13
ASSGPGQEGFGYT
>TRBV4-2|12
ASSQSGQTYEQY
>TRBV9|13
ASSPTLGQNTEAF
>TRBV4-1|11
ASAIGGAGEQY
>TRBV4-2|14
ASSQTGEYSNQPQH
>TRBV6-5|12
ASAPRSGANVLT
>TRBV30|12
AWSTAWGQETQY
>TRBV7-9|13
ASSLFQGLNTEAF
>TRBV4-1|12
ASRELAGVRELF
>TRBV10-3|13
AISDVGTGADTQY
>TRBV4-1|12
ASSQDEGANIQY
>TRBV2|12
ASRPRQGAQGYT
>TRBV14|12
ASSQGTIYNEQF
>TRBV11-3|13
ASSFLRGRYYEQY